This TCR beta chain was found in a study of blood T cell repertoires in COVID-19. Turning to the study itself: Specimens from acute and convalescent COVID-19 originated in the United States, Italy and Spain. Sources were T cells, B-cell-depleted T cells, or PBMCs; the material itself was cDNA or gDNA.

Those who participated ranged in age from about 18 to 89 years and resided in some 24 US areas. The repertoire was sequenced with immunoSEQ multiplex PCR; TCRdb's copy has only in-frame clones and lacks some. The repertoire has a few hundred thousand clones, 90% of them found once; the top ten carry more than 13%. The V gene's germline CDR1 is MNHNY and CDR2 SVGAGI (reference sequence). Unmatched junction bases numbered 3, after V lost 6 bases and J lost 3 bases. This CDR3 comprises 16 residues. The source of this sequence is a man aged 25 to 45 who had been exposed to COVID-19. Sequencing was carried out using PBMCs or T cells enriched from blood (not recorded which). The chain combines TRBV6-6 with TRBJ2-3; 16 positions match TRBD2. The CDR3 DNA reads as TGTGCCAGCAGGGGACTAGCGGGGGGGCAAACAGATACGCAGTATTTT. Its translation: CASRGLAGGQTDTQYF.